This TCR beta chain is drawn from a study of blood T cells in healthy people across ages (dated by TCRdb to about 2015). Concerning the study at large: In model experiments, template switching captured roughly one uniquely barcoded TCR beta cDNA molecule for every two T cells. The study analyzed two additional independent replicas of 1 million unique cDNA reads from the same blood draw for two donors, one aged 18 to 30 and one aged 80 or older. The donors were split into four age groups: young (average 16 years), middle-aged (39), aged (approximately 60) and long-lived (more than 80). Age-related changes in TCR beta repertoire diversity were measured in the study by deep sequencing normalized with unique cDNA molecular identifiers. Results the study describes overall, beyond this receptor: There was a strong correlation between observed TCR beta diversity and the percentage of naive T cells measured by flow cytometry. Donor CMV infection status was unknown, potentially confounding age-related changes in expanded clonotypes. Since profiling was done on bulk unsorted PBMCs, naive and antigen-experienced compartments could not be conclusively compared. Observed TCR beta diversity per million T cells fell roughly linearly with age, and a significant reduction was already apparent by age roughly 40. Compared with the aged group, the long-lived group had more naive CD4+ T cells, fewer expanded clones and increased TCR diversity, suggesting age selection. Estimates of total diversity based on one million sequenced T cells were considered lower bounds and underestimates.

Spanning cysteine to phenylalanine, the CDR3 consists of 15 amino acids. Left in the record is the CDR3 DNA by itself, 45 bases read in frame from the first base. CDR1 SGHAT and CDR2 FQNNGV are derived from the germline V gene. Donors were approximately 42 systemically healthy Caucasian individuals from Russia aged 6 to 90 years. Around 9.9 milliliters of peripheral blood were collected from each donor into EDTA-treated Vacutainer tubes. Ficoll-Paque density-gradient centrifugation was used to isolate PBMCs, with at least 6.5 million obtained per sample. Total RNA was extracted from PBMCs with Trizol reagent, with at least 6 micrograms obtained per sample. The percentages of naive CD45RAhigh/CD27high T cells were determined by flow cytometry on a PBMC aliquot from every donor. Receptor amplification or capture employed 5' RACE. Data came from an Illumina HiSeq 2500. A second about 6 to 11 cycle PCR used a sample-barcoded 5' primer and a J-beta primer mix. A unique molecular identifier was introduced onto each TCR beta cDNA molecule by a template-switch 5' adaptor carrying 12 random nucleotides. Each sample yielded at least 2.5 million CDR3-containing paired-end reads. First-strand cDNA synthesis was performed from all RNA using the Mint cDNA synthesis kit, with priming by a TRBC-specific oligonucleotide. After uracil-DNA glycosylase treatment, a first 18-cycle PCR used universal primers M1SS and BC2_uni_R on all cDNA. The paper's data handling went like this. Normalization of each sample was performed by random selection of 1 million high-quality reads, each carrying a distinct molecular identifier. Instead of being binned into consensus sequences, reads with shared molecular identifiers were discarded. MiTCR, set to a Q25 quality threshold and the strictest error-elimination algorithm, was used for CDR3 identification, clonotype clustering and error correction. Lower-bound total TCR beta diversity was estimated with a nonparametric unseen species model using Euler transformation. TCRdb reprocessed the public reads (quality trimming at Q25 with fastp, clone calling with MiXCR) and kept in-frame beta chains. Entries that share a CDR3 protein sequence are merged under the most common genes and DNA. These V and J calls rely on TCRdb rather than the paper's analysis. The sample data list more than 1,000,000 distinct CDR3 sequences, and under 30% of these were observed just once. About 0.8% of the sample belongs to the ten largest clones.

Comment on this clonotype: Its antigen is unknown. The input lacks base qualities; no much larger clone sits a single base away.

The same data also went into a second study, on T cells of mothers and their children. The second publication reports: Donors were nine systemically healthy Caucasian individuals: three mothers and their six children. cDNA synthesis used all of the extracted RNA, with approximately 1.4 ug of RNA in each 15 ul reaction. In the second PCR, the M1S primer introduced both the sample barcodes and 2-4 random nucleotides. More than 8 million TCR beta CDR3 reads were obtained from each mother, and some 3.3 million reads were obtained from each child. Thymic selection shapes the output of TCR recombination in a similar way in related and unrelated pairs, and inherited differences have a minor effect. Related mother-child pairs always showed normalized repertoire overlap that was slightly higher than in unrelated mother-child pairs, though the difference was never significant. No persistent microchimeric T cell clones were detected, at a sensitivity of 80 to 100 clones per million clonotypes. To look for features that set related mother-child pairs apart from unrelated individuals, the researchers ran deep NGS to compare the TCR beta repertoires of mothers and children. On average, the children were roughly 11 +/- 4 years old, while the mothers were approximately 41 +/- 4 years old. After adapters were ligated using NEBNext reagents, the libraries underwent 100+100 nt paired-end sequencing on an Illumina HiSeq 2000. To avoid cross-contamination, the mother libraries and the child libraries were prepared a month apart and sequenced in separate runs. Each donor had between roughly 500,000 and 2,100,000 distinct TCR beta clonotypes identified. Naive TCR beta clonotypes were estimated from low-frequency clonotypes matched to each donor's FACS-determined naive share, without sorting.

The source material was blood. This clonotype was obtained from a girl aged 2-10 years in good health. The rearranged chain carries TRBV11-2 and TRBJ2-5, with no confidently assigned D gene. The DNA end is a closer match to TRBJ2-1, so the J assignment may be wrong. The CDR3 in this case is CASSVSLTTNNEQFF. The DNA sequence is TGTGCCAGCAGCGTGTCACTAACTACCAACAATGAGCAGTTCTTC.